This entry lists 9 T cell receptor beta chains sequenced from one sample in a study of T cell repertoires in cytomegalovirus infection. Via MiXCR, TCRdb re-called the reads, giving one row per CDR3 protein. The sample includes under 850,000 distinct CDR3 sequences, 35% to 45% of them seen just once. The sequenced sample was PBMCs. The receptors were gathered from a human donor in good health (CMV status not recorded). Some clones in this sample may be carry-over from other donors' samples.

A remark on this clonotype: A read error may explain this, as a much larger clone is one base away. The chain uses TRBV10-3 and TRBJ2-6; tentatively, D is TRBD1 (6 bases). CDR1 is ENHRY, CDR2 SYGVKD, per germline. The length of the CDR3 is 19 residues. For the CDR3, the DNA is TGTGCCATCAGTGGGACCGACAGGTCCGACCTCACTGGGACCAACGTCCTGACTTTC. Translation: CAISGTDRSDLTGTNVLTF.

Comments on this clonotype: A much larger clone is a single base away; this may be a read error. The CDR3 does not close with the conserved phenylalanine or tryptophan, likely indicating a read error. This rearrangement joins TRBV10-3 to TRBJ2-6, with D unresolved. Germline-derived CDR1 and CDR2 are ENHRY and SYGVKD. The CDR3 has 14 amino acids. V lost 5 bases and J lost 0, with 5 bases in between. The chain's CDR3 is CAISKISGANVLTY. Written as DNA, the CDR3 is TGTGCCATCAGTAAAATCTCTGGGGCCAACGTCCTGACTTAC.

The J gene is TRBJ1-1, the V gene TRBV19; weak D call: TRBD1 (5 bases). V was trimmed by 5 bases and J by 4 bases, leaving 17 bases between them. The CDR3 sequence is 15 residues long. Germline values: CDR1 LNHDA, CDR2 SQIVND (reference sequence). CDR3 nucleotides: TGTGCCAGTAGTCTCCAGGGCGGATTAGGCACTGAAGCTTTCTTT. Its translation: CASSLQGGLGTEAFF.

V is TRBV10-3 and J is TRBJ2-2; tentative D call: TRBD2 (6 bases). V lost 3 bases, J lost 6 bases, and 11 bases lay in between. CDR1 and CDR2 from the germline V gene are ENHRY and SYGVKD. The CDR3 totals 14 residues. As DNA, the CDR3 is TGTGCCATCAGTGACGGGCGGGATTCCGGGGAGCTGTTTTTT. It yields the protein CAISDGRDSGELFF.

Of note for this clonotype: A junction end diverges from the germline sequence, so it may reflect a read error. The chain links TRBV12-3 or TRBV12-4 to TRBJ2-5; 12 bases agree with TRBD2. This CDR3 is built from 14 residues. The CDR3 region has the DNA TGTGCCAGCAGTCTAGCGGGAGGGCATCAGACCCAGTACTTC. This sequence encodes CASSLAGGHQTQYF.

V usage is TRBV7-3 and J usage is TRBJ1-1, with 8 positions matching TRBD1. CDR1 SGHTA and CDR2 FQGTGA come from the germline V gene. Trimming at V came to 9 bases and at J to 11 bases, leaving 8 bases not matched to a gene. The CDR3 has 11 amino acids. Here the CDR3 DNA reads TGTGCCAGTGGGGGGACAGGACCGGCTTTCTTT. This sequence encodes CASGGTGPAFF.

The V call is TRBV5-1, the J call TRBJ2-5; a weak D match, TRBD1 (6 bases). This CDR3 has 16 residues. Germline V gene sequence: CDR1 SGHRS, CDR2 YFSETQ. Trimming stripped 0 bases from V and 1 base from J, with 13 bases between. DNA of the CDR3: TGCGCCAGCAGCTTGGAGGCCCGGACAGTCCAAGAGACCCAGTACTTC. This codes for CASSLEARTVQETQYF.

The table lists this clonotype with a few counts. The CDR3 protein is CASSYAPGIGYTF. CDR3 bases: TGTGCCAGCAGCTACGCCCCAGGGATTGGCTACACCTTC. The V call is TRBV6-1, the J call TRBJ1-2, with a weak D call TRBD1 (5 bases). Trimming took 6 bases from V and 7 from J, leaving 15 bases between them. There are 13 residues in the CDR3. CDR1 is MNHNS and CDR2 is SASEGT in the germline V gene.

V usage is TRBV7-8 and J usage is TRBJ1-2; no firm D call. The germline V gene encodes CDR1 SGHVS and CDR2 FQNEAQ. This CDR3 spans 15 amino acids. Trimming removed 1 base from V and 0 bases from J, with 9 bases in between. Written as DNA, the CDR3 is TGTGCCAGCAGCTTAGAGGGAGGTCCTAACTATGGCTACACCTTC. Translated, it gives CASSLEGGPNYGYTF.